The rows below give T cell receptor beta chains drawn from one sample of a study of blood T cell repertoires in COVID-19. Sequencing used immunoSEQ multiplex PCR; TCRdb keeps in-frame clones, though not all of them. This repertoire shows about 88,000 clones, 70% to 90% found once; its top ten account for 2.9%. Sequences were obtained from peripheral blood. These receptors all come from an elderly woman with acute or convalescent COVID-19. Both conserved end residues are trimmed from each CDR3. The order of the fields is D gene, V gene, J gene, CDR3 length, CDR3 protein. The D gene is left open where the match is weak.

>-|TRBV27|TRBJ1-4|13
ASSLYRQGIRKLF
>TRBD2|TRBV24-1|TRBJ2-1|15
ATSDPSGRGGYNEQF
>TRBD1|TRBV28|TRBJ2-7|14
ASTPSPGQGDYEQY
>TRBD1|TRBV6-6|TRBJ2-7|14
ASSSTSGTGSHEQY
>-|TRBV7-9|TRBJ1-2|13
ASSEPTGSGYGYT
>-|TRBV5-1|TRBJ2-3|12
ASSFDSSTDTQY
>TRBD1|TRBV27|TRBJ2-5|14
ASSLRPTGWGETQY
>-|TRBV29-1|TRBJ2-7|9
SVGTGNEQY
>TRBD1|TRBV18|TRBJ1-3|14
ASSPSRDRPGNTIY
>-|TRBV18|TRBJ2-4|12
ASSQGIAKNIQY
>-|TRBV7-2|TRBJ1-2|12
ASSLDGGLRGYT
>-|TRBV5-8|TRBJ2-2|12
ASSLVPGWGELF
>-|TRBV24-1|TRBJ1-2|12
ATSDFTRVYGYT
>TRBD1|TRBV19|TRBJ2-4|12
ASSDRGAKNIQY
>-|TRBV5-1|TRBJ2-2|13
ASSRDTTGTGELF
>TRBD1|TRBV6-6|TRBJ1-1|12
ASRPGQGYTEAF
>-|TRBV7-2|TRBJ2-1|14
ASSFGSVSSYNEQF
>TRBD1|TRBV7-6|TRBJ1-1|15
ASSLTGGLGMNTEAF
>-|TRBV6-5|TRBJ1-3|12
ASREIYSGNTIY
>TRBD1|TRBV27|TRBJ1-5|13
ASSLGTGGDQPQH
>TRBD2|TRBV7-2|TRBJ2-2|14
ASSFQGGGAAGELF
>-|TRBV6-5|TRBJ2-7|13
ASSLSDFQGYEQY
>TRBD2|TRBV13|TRBJ2-7|13
ASSFGAGVSYEQY
>-|TRBV12-5|TRBJ2-3|12
ASGGTGYTDTQY
>-|TRBV5-1|TRBJ1-5|11
ASSHYGDQPQH
>-|TRBV27|TRBJ1-5|12
ASRGRISNQPQH
>TRBD2|TRBV25-1|TRBJ2-2|11
ASRGGLYGELF
>-|TRBV10-3|TRBJ1-1|12
AISEETGNTEAF
>TRBD2|TRBV5-6|TRBJ2-7|12
ASSPSGMGYEQY
>TRBD1|TRBV18|TRBJ1-5|13
ASSPETGGLQPQH
>TRBD1|TRBV2|TRBJ2-3|12
ASTRTGSTDTQY
>-|TRBV30|TRBJ1-2|9
AFTEQIGYT
>TRBD2|TRBV20-1|TRBJ2-5|13
SASSGGAVVETQY
>-|TRBV30|TRBJ1-1|9
AWSRSTEAF
>-|TRBV20-1|TRBJ2-2|11
SASNLADGELF
>-|TRBV6-5|TRBJ1-3|13
ASSLVPLSGNTIY
>-|TRBV3-1/TRBV3-2|TRBJ2-2|13
ASSRAAPNTGELF
>-|TRBV5-1|TRBJ2-2|10
ASGNPGGHLF
>-|TRBV7-2|TRBJ2-7|10
ASSPRSYEQY
>TRBD1|TRBV4-2|TRBJ1-2|13
ASSQGDRDRGGYT
>TRBD1|TRBV7-2|TRBJ2-7|13
ASSLSGTDSYEQY
>-|TRBV3-1/TRBV3-2|TRBJ1-5|11
ASSQDGNQPQH
>TRBD2|TRBV11-1|TRBJ2-7|14
ASSAGLAGGAYEQY
>-|TRBV28|TRBJ1-2|14
ASLAEAGDSNYGYT
>-|TRBV5-1|TRBJ1-1|14
ASSLAGGVMNTEAF
>TRBD2|TRBV7-9|TRBJ2-2|17
ASSLGGLAGGYLHGELF
>TRBD1|TRBV5-1|TRBJ1-1|13
ASSLRTGGNTEAF
>TRBD1|TRBV9|TRBJ1-2|11
ASRQGSGYGYT
>-|TRBV6-6|TRBJ2-3|13
ASSYRSGPTDTQY
>-|TRBV6-6|TRBJ1-2|12
ASSYSAGFYGYT
>-|TRBV5-6|TRBJ1-1|13
ASSSLIQGNTEAF
>-|TRBV28|TRBJ1-2|12
ASYRTGPPGGYT
>TRBD2|TRBV5-1|TRBJ2-1|13
ASSLSSGNYNEQF
>TRBD1|TRBV7-8|TRBJ2-1|14
ASSLVPGGGANEQF
>-|TRBV7-9|TRBJ2-1|13
ASSLVGGKRSEQF
>-|TRBV25-1|TRBJ2-7|10
ASSDLALEQY
>-|TRBV18|TRBJ1-2|13
ASSHIDNTNYGYT
>-|TRBV28|TRBJ2-7|10
ASSRLAYEQY
>TRBD1|TRBV4-1|TRBJ1-2|14
ASSQGRDREIYGYT